This T cell receptor (beta chain) originates from a study of spatial heterogeneity in lung cancer. Study background: The library had UMIs, and each TCR and UMI pair averaged more than ten raw reads.

TCRdb fed the 5' RACE reads into MiXCR, producing one record per CDR3 protein. The sample has tens of thousands of distinct CDR3 sequences; approximately 10% are singletons. The CDR3 is 15 amino acids. J gave up 6 bases and V 7 bases, and 9 bases lay outside the gene matches. Time point described: blood at routine non-recurrence follow-up after resection. In each case, whole RNA from tumor, nontumor lung or frozen PBMC was sequenced unsorted. This clonotype occurred many times. Its antigen remains unknown. General observations from the study: Circulating ubiquitous expanded tumor TCRs were observed more frequently at resection than at follow-up.

The input for sequencing was PBMCs, taken at follow-up. The chain combines TRBV12-3 or TRBV12-4 with TRBJ1-2; TRBD1 aligns across 12 bases. This TCR came from a male donor with early-stage non-small cell lung cancer. CDR3 in amino acids: CASTTGTGGVDGYTF. The CDR3 bases are TGTGCCAGCACCACCGGGACAGGGGGCGTCGATGGCTACACCTTC.